These 9 T cell receptor beta chains originate from one sample sequenced in a study of T cells after yellow fever vaccination. From the 5' RACE reads, TCRdb called clonotypes with MiXCR, one entry per CDR3 protein. The top ten hold 15% to 20% of the sample, which has 450,000 to 600,000 distinct CDR3 sequences, around 16% seen once. The sample was PBMCs, taken about 5 days after the first yellow fever vaccination. These receptors were obtained from a man younger than 35 who received the YFV17D yellow fever vaccine.

This clonotype was observed at least ten times. The chain has TRBV7-2 and TRBJ1-5; D gene uncertain. This CDR3 has 13 residues. Per germline, CDR1 SGHTA and CDR2 FQGNSA. Trimming stripped 4 bases from V and 6 bases from J, with 10 bases between. Here the CDR3 DNA reads TGTGCCAGCAGCTCAACTCCAGGTCAGCCCCAGCATTTT. It specifies CASSSTPGQPQHF.

The chain employs TRBV28 and TRBJ2-6, with a weak D call TRBD1 (5 bases). Trimming took off 2 bases at V and 1 base at J, with 9 bases between the two ends. The CDR3 length is 16 residues. Looked up from germline, CDR1 is MDHEN and CDR2 is SYDVKM. CDR3: CASSLATESGANVLTF. Here the CDR3 DNA reads TGTGCCAGCAGTTTAGCGACAGAGTCTGGGGCCAACGTCCTGACTTTC.

The chain uses TRBV7-9 and TRBJ1-1; maybe TRBD1 (5 bases). Germline CDR1 is SEHNR and CDR2 is FQNEAQ (reference sequence). V was pared by 0 bases and J by 11 bases, with 13 bases between. The CDR3 is made up of 13 amino acids. In DNA, the CDR3 is TGTGCCAGCAGCTTAGCGCGGGGCCCTGGGGCTTTCTTT. Protein sequence: CASSLARGPGAFF.

This clonotype showed up just a few times. The gene calls are TRBV7-7 and TRBJ2-7; 7 nucleotides line up with TRBD2. Trimming removed 5 bases from V and 0 bases from J; junction bases left unmatched: 7. This CDR3 region has 15 residues. Germline CDR1 is SSHAT and CDR2 is FNYEAQ (reference sequence). The CDR3 loop reads CASSPGGLPSYEQYF. For the CDR3, the DNA is TGTGCCAGCAGCCCGGGGGGTCTCCCCTCCTACGAGCAGTACTTC.

This clonotype came up a few times. Written as DNA, the CDR3 is TGTGCCAGCAGTCCGGGTCTAATAACCGGGGAGCTGTTTTTT. It yields the protein CASSPGLITGELFF. V is TRBV6-5 and J is TRBJ2-2; D gene uncertain. CDR1 and CDR2 (germline): MNHEY, SVGAGI. This CDR3 is built from 14 residues. Trimming removed 5 bases from V and 5 bases from J, with 12 bases in between.

V is TRBV5-1 and J is TRBJ2-3, with 13 nucleotides matching TRBD2. Per germline, CDR1 SGHRS and CDR2 YFSETQ. This CDR3 comprises 16 residues. J gave up 2 bases and V 3 bases, and 3 bases lay outside the gene matches. DNA for the CDR3: TGCGCCAGCAGCTCGGGGACTAGCGGGAACACAGATACGCAGTATTTT. Its protein product is CASSSGTSGNTDTQYF.

The chain couples TRBV7-9 to TRBJ2-7; D not resolved. The CDR3 is 11 residues long. The germline V gene has CDR1 SEHNR and CDR2 FQNEAQ (reference sequence). V was shortened by 5 bases and J by 7 bases, with 9 bases between the two germline ends. The CDR3 DNA reads TGTGCCAGCAGCCCCCATAGAGAGCAGTACGTC. It codes for CASSPHREQYV.

CDR3 sequence (DNA): TGTGCCGTACAAGCGGGGGGGCTGGGCTCCTACAATGAGCAGTTCTTC. This codes for CAVQAGGLGSYNEQFF. The V call is TRBV12-3 or TRBV12-4, the J call TRBJ2-1, with 10 bases matching TRBD2. The junction had 10 bases not matched to a gene; V was cut back by 11 bases and J by 0 bases. The CDR3 spans 16 residues.

This clonotype was observed a handful of times. The chain uses TRBV5-1 and TRBJ1-1; D unresolved. The CDR3 extends over 14 amino acids. Germline V gene data show CDR1 as SGHRS and CDR2 as YFSETQ. V lost 0 bases and J 0 bases, leaving 6 bases between the germline ends. Written as DNA, the CDR3 is TGCGCCAGCAGCTTGGTTCGCATGAACACTGAAGCTTTCTTT. Translating it yields CASSLVRMNTEAFF.